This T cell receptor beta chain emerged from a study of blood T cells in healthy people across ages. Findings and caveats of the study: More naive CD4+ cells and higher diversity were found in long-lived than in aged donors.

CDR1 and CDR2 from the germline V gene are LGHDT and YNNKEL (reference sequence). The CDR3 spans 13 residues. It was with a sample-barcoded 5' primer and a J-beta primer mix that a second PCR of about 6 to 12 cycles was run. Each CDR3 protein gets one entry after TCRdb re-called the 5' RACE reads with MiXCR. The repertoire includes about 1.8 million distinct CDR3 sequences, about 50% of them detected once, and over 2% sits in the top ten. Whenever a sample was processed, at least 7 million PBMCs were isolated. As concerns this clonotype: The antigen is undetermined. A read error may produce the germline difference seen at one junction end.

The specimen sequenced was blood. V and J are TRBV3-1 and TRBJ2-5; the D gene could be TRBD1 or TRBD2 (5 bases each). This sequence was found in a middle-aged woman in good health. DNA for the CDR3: TGTGCTAGCAGGGATTGGGACCACAATGAGCTGTACTTC. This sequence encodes CASRDWDHNELYF.